Shown below are 28 T cell receptor beta chains from a single sample sequenced in a study of blood T cells in healthy people across ages. Sample-barcoded 5' priming and a J-beta primer mix drove a second PCR of 7 to 11 cycles. MiXCR, applied by TCRdb to the 5' RACE reads, yields one record per CDR3 protein. This repertoire shows over 1.5 million distinct CDR3 sequences, 49% found once; its top ten account for over 2%. Source material: blood. Receptors were obtained from a woman aged 40 to 49 in good health.

This clonotype appeared once. The gene calls are TRBV20-1 and TRBJ2-1, with D possibly being TRBD2 (5 bases). CDR1 DFQATT and CDR2 SNEGSKA come from the germline V gene (reference sequence). The CDR3 runs 14 residues. The ends were cut back, 4 bases at V and 4 bases at J, with 14 bases in the middle. CDR3 in amino acids: CSAIASHPYNEQFF. CDR3 coding DNA: TGCAGTGCTATCGCTAGCCACCCATACAATGAGCAGTTCTTC.

This clonotype has just a few counts. The chain has TRBV7-2 and TRBJ2-1; D is unresolved. The CDR3 totals 16 residues. Trimming took 6 bases from V and 7 from J, leaving 22 bases between them. Per germline, CDR1 SGHTA and CDR2 FQGNSA. In DNA form, the CDR3 reads TGTGCCAGCAGTCTTTTACCAGCGACTGCCTGGAATGAGCAGTTCTTC. Translated, it gives CASSLLPATAWNEQFF.

The gene calls are TRBV12-3 or TRBV12-4 and TRBJ1-1; 7 nucleotides agree with TRBD1. The trim removed 7 bases at V and 1 base at J, leaving 3 bases unmatched. The CDR3 totals 13 residues. The CDR3 nucleotides read TGTGCCAGCATTCGACAGGGGAACACTGAAGCTTTCTTT. Encoded protein: CASIRQGNTEAFF.

Regarding this clonotype: The junction differs from germline at one of its ends, possibly a read error. The V call is TRBV7-9, the J call TRBJ2-1; tentative D call: TRBD2 (6 bases). From germline, CDR1 is SEHNR and CDR2 FQNEAQ (reference sequence). The CDR3 runs to 18 residues. The CDR3 spells CSSSSPSGRLFSYNEQFF. The CDR3 DNA follows: TGTTCCAGCAGCTCCCCGAGCGGGCGGCTCTTCTCCTACAATGAGCAGTTCTTC.

As for this clonotype: One end of the junction does not line up with germline, which may come from a read error. This chain joins TRBV28 and TRBJ2-5, with TRBD2 matching 9 bases. CDR3 size: 18 residues. Germline CDR1 is MDHEN and CDR2 is SYDVKM. This chain's CDR3 is CASSSLAGLVKYQATQYF. The CDR3 DNA reads TGTGCCAGCAGTTCCCTAGCGGGGCTCGTTAAGTACCAAGCGACCCAGTACTTC.

The CDR3 DNA is TGTGCCAGCAGTTCGAGAAGACAGGGACCCCAAGAGACCCAGTACTTC. Amino acid sequence: CASSSRRQGPQETQYF. V gene TRBV27 combines with J gene TRBJ2-7; 7 bases map to TRBD1. The J call is doubtful: the DNA matches TRBJ2-5 better. The CDR3 runs 16 residues. CDR1 and CDR2 from the germline V gene are MNHEY and SMNVEV (reference sequence).

The table lists this clonotype with a few counts. The CDR3 protein is CASRSGLAGKSETQYF. As DNA, the CDR3 is TGCGCCAGCAGATCCGGACTAGCGGGGAAATCGGAGACCCAGTACTTC. The chain couples TRBV5-1 to TRBJ2-5; 12 bases match TRBD2. V gave up 5 bases and J gave up 5 bases; unmatched junction bases: 10. The CDR3 loop spans 16 amino acids. Looked up from germline, CDR1 is SGHRS and CDR2 is YFSETQ.

The chain employs TRBV20-1 and TRBJ2-1, with 10 bases aligning to TRBD2. CDR3 length: 15 amino acids. V was clipped by 6 bases and J by 7 bases; unmatched bases: 12. Germline V lookup: CDR1 DFQATT, CDR2 SNEGSKA (reference sequence). The chain's CDR3 is CSADGWSSGGNEQFF. CDR3 nucleotide sequence: TGCAGTGCGGACGGTTGGAGTAGCGGGGGGAATGAGCAGTTCTTC.

The genes are TRBV20-1 and TRBJ2-3; 9 nucleotides line up with TRBD1. The germline V gene has CDR1 DFQATT and CDR2 SNEGSKA (reference sequence). After removal of 3 bases from V and 2 bases from J, the junction contained 12 bases not matched to a gene. CDR3 size: 17 residues. The CDR3 loop reads CSARTPRGQGFTDTQYF. CDR3 coding DNA: TGCAGTGCTAGGACCCCTCGGGGACAGGGTTTCACAGATACGCAGTATTTT.

This clonotype showed up just a few times. The chain uses TRBV29-1 and TRBJ2-4, with 10 bases fitting TRBD1. Germline V gene sequence: CDR1 SQVTM, CDR2 ANQGSEA. The CDR3 spans 13 residues. V shed 7 bases, J shed 6 bases, and the junction held 6 bases outside the gene matches. CDR3 sequence: CSARTGGLNIQYF. The DNA of the CDR3 is TGCAGCGCTAGGACAGGGGGTTTAAACATTCAGTACTTC.

CDR3 region: CASSLFSTGGGKLFF. In nucleotides, the CDR3 is TGTGCCAGCAGTTTATTTTCGACAGGGGGAGGAAAACTGTTTTTT. This rearrangement joins TRBV28 to TRBJ1-4, with 9 bases fitting TRBD1. This CDR3 spans 15 amino acids. Germline V gene data show CDR1 as MDHEN and CDR2 as SYDVKM. The V segment lost 1 base and the J segment 10 bases; nucleotides outside the gene matches: 7. The entire variable domain, with the rest obtained from reference TRBV28 and TRBJ1-4, is as follows: DVKVTQSSRYLVKRTGEKVFLECVQDMDHENMFWYRQDPGLGLRLIYFSYDVKMKEKGDIPEGYSVSREKKERFSLILESASTNQTSMYLCASSLFSTGGGKLFFGSGTQLSVL.

This chain links TRBV6-5 with TRBJ2-1, with a tentative D call TRBD2 (5 bases). The CDR3 is 13 amino acids. V dropped 8 bases and J dropped 8 bases, with 16 bases sitting between them. The germline CDR1 and CDR2 sequences are MNHEY and SVGAGI. The CDR3 coding sequence is TGTGCCAGCGTTCCCTCAGAGGGTCATGAGCAGTTCTTC. Translated: CASVPSEGHEQFF.

The V gene is TRBV28, the J gene TRBJ2-3, with D perhaps matching TRBD1 or TRBD2 (7 bases each). The V gene's germline CDR1 is MDHEN and CDR2 SYDVKM. The CDR3 loop spans 20 amino acids. The ends were cut back, 2 bases at V and 2 bases at J, with 26 bases in the middle. The CDR3 here is CASSLRGGETGWLLTDTQYF. Here the CDR3 DNA reads TGTGCCAGCAGTTTACGAGGGGGGGAGACAGGGTGGTTGCTCACAGATACGCAGTATTTT.

This clonotype was seen more than once but under ten times. The chain employs TRBV4-3 and TRBJ2-3; D ambiguous. Trimming took 1 base from V and 5 from J, leaving 22 bases between them. CDR3 size: 18 residues. CDR1 LGHNA and CDR2 YSLEER come from the germline V gene. The CDR3 is CASSQGRAASLIGDTQYF. Written as DNA, the CDR3 is TGCGCCAGCAGCCAAGGCCGAGCCGCCAGTTTGATTGGAGATACGCAGTATTTT.

This chain connects TRBV5-1 to TRBJ1-2, with D perhaps matching TRBD1 (5 bases). This CDR3 spans 14 amino acids. From germline, CDR1 is SGHRS and CDR2 YFSETQ. V was clipped by 3 bases and J by 0 bases, with 9 bases between them. The CDR3 bases are TGCGCCAGCAGCTCGGGACCTTCTAACTATGGCTACACCTTC. Amino acids: CASSSGPSNYGYTF.

The table lists this clonotype with a few counts. This chain uses TRBV7-9 with TRBJ2-3; 13 bases fit TRBD2. Germline CDR1 is SEHNR and CDR2 is FQNEAQ (reference sequence). This CDR3 is built from 14 residues. V was clipped by 11 bases and J by 6 bases; unmatched bases: 8. The CDR3 region is CAGTTSGGSDTQYF. The CDR3 DNA is TGTGCCGGGACGACTAGCGGGGGGTCCGATACGCAGTATTTT. Combining the CDR3 with reference TRBV7-9 and TRBJ2-3 gives the whole variable domain DTGVSQNPRHKITKRGQNVTFRCDPISEHNRLYWYRQTLGQGPEFLTYFQNEAQLEKSRLLSDRFSAERPKGSFSTLEIQRTEQGDSAMYLCAGTTSGGSDTQYFGPGTRLTVL.

Note on this clonotype: The junction shows a germline mismatch at one end, possibly a read error. This sequence joins TRBV25-1 and TRBJ2-4, with 8 bases identical to TRBD1. The CDR3 is 17 residues long. Germline CDR1 is MGHDK and CDR2 is SYGVNS. The CDR3 DNA follows: TGTGCCAGCAGTGTGGGGAGGACAGGGCTAGCCAAAAGCATTCAGTACTTC. It translates to CASSVGRTGLAKSIQYF.

As for this clonotype: A junction boundary mismatches the germline segment, possibly from a read error. This rearrangement joins TRBV7-6 to TRBJ1-4; 8 nucleotides align to TRBD1. There are 14 residues in the CDR3. The germline V gene has CDR1 SGHVS and CDR2 FNYEAQ. The DNA of the CDR3 is TGCGCCAGCAGCATAGGACAGGGACGTGAAAAACTGTTTTTT. Its translation: CASSIGQGREKLFF. Variable domain in full (rest from reference TRBV7-6 and TRBJ1-4): GAGVSQSPRYKVTKRGQDVALRCDPISGHVSLYWYRQALGQGPEFLTYFNYEAQQDKSGLPNDRFSAERPEGSISTLTIQRTEQRDSAMYRCASSIGQGREKLFFGSGTQLSVL.

DNA for the CDR3: TGTGCCAGCAGCTTGTCAGCGGCGGTGGATACGCAGTATTTT. Its translation is CASSLSAAVDTQYF. The chain couples TRBV7-3 to TRBJ2-3; a possible D gene is TRBD2 (5 bases). Germline CDR1 reads SGHTA; CDR2 reads FQGTGA. The CDR3 extends over 14 amino acids. The V end lost 3 bases, the J end lost 6 bases, and 13 bases lay between the germline ends.

This clonotype has only a few counts. The J gene is TRBJ2-7, the V gene TRBV12-3 or TRBV12-4, with a possible D match to TRBD1 (5 bases). The CDR3 has 13 residues. V lost 4 bases and J lost 2, with 9 bases in between. CDR3 DNA: TGTGCCAGCAGTTACAAACAGGCCTACGAGCAGTACTTC. Amino acid sequence: CASSYKQAYEQYF.

Notes on this clonotype: A junction boundary mismatches the germline segment, possibly from a read error. The chain combines TRBV5-6 with TRBJ2-1, with unresolved D. Per germline, CDR1 SGHDT and CDR2 YYEEEE. CDR3 length equals 15 residues. This chain's CDR3 is CASGLVWESYNEQFF. Written as DNA, the CDR3 is TGTGCCAGCGGCTTGGTTTGGGAATCCTACAATGAGCAGTTCTTC.

The chain employs TRBV10-1 and TRBJ2-3; no clear D gene. Between the trimmed V and J ends, which lost 3 bases and 3 bases, there was a span of 13 bases. The germline gives CDR1 WNHNN, CDR2 SYGVQD (reference sequence). This CDR3 has 15 amino acids. The CDR3 DNA reads TGCGCCAGCAGTGATGCCCCCAGTAGGACAGATACGCAGTATTTT. Amino acids: CASSDAPSRTDTQYF.

This clonotype was observed a handful of times. This rearrangement joins TRBV27 to TRBJ1-5, with D maybe TRBD1 (6 bases). Germline CDR1 reads MNHEY; CDR2 reads SMNVEV (reference sequence). This CDR3 comprises 13 residues. V shed 6 bases and J shed 9 bases, with 15 bases lying between them. CDR3 amino acids: CASSRTGPRPQHF. The DNA of the CDR3 is TGTGCCAGCAGCCGTACAGGGCCCCGGCCCCAGCATTTT.

This clonotype was observed a few times. This chain joins TRBV4-2 and TRBJ2-7; the D is unclear. Trimming removed 0 bases at V and 5 bases at J, with 8 bases between. Germline CDR1 is LGHNA and CDR2 is YNFKEQ. The length of the CDR3 is 13 residues. The CDR3 protein is CASSQDWDDEQYF. The CDR3 region has the DNA TGTGCCAGCAGCCAAGACTGGGATGACGAGCAGTACTTC.

This clonotype was seen a few times. This rearrangement joins TRBV28 to TRBJ1-6; D unclear. Per the germline V gene, CDR1 is MDHEN and CDR2 is SYDVKM. The CDR3 is made up of 11 amino acids. The ends were cut back, 5 bases at V and 8 bases at J, with 4 bases in the middle. CDR3 in DNA: TGTGCCAGCAGTACCCATTCACCCCTCCACTTT. Amino acids: CASSTHSPLHF.

The chain carries TRBV12-3 or TRBV12-4 and TRBJ1-4; 7 bases align to TRBD1. J gave up 6 bases and V 4 bases, and 8 bases lay outside the gene matches. The CDR3 runs to 15 residues. The CDR3 DNA reads as TGTGCCAGCAGTTCTACCGGGACAGTGGATGAAAAACTGTTTTTT. Its protein is CASSSTGTVDEKLFF.

This clonotype was seen more than once but under ten times. J is TRBJ2-7 and V is TRBV12-3 or TRBV12-4; maybe TRBD2 (6 bases). V was cut by 6 bases and J by 2 bases, with 17 bases left in between. The CDR3 totals 15 residues. CDR3 nucleotide sequence: TGTGCCAGCAGCTCGGGACTTGGGATCCCCTACGAGCAGTACTTC. It is translated as CASSSGLGIPYEQYF.

The rearrangement links TRBV9 to TRBJ2-7, with 8 bases identical to TRBD1. CDR1 and CDR2 (germline): SGDLS, YYNGEE. J lost 6 bases, V lost 0 bases, and 8 bases had no gene match. This CDR3 has 15 amino acids. The CDR3: CASSVGSGQGCEQYF. The CDR3, as DNA: TGTGCCAGCAGCGTAGGGAGCGGACAGGGTTGCGAGCAGTACTTC.